These 11 T cell receptor beta chains originate from one sample sequenced in a study of CD8+ T cells in alopecia areata. cDNA serving as the sequencing template came from extracted, reverse transcribed RNA. The data were produced by immunoSEQ multiplex PCR, yet TCRdb's version contains in-frame clones alone and is incomplete. This set yields about 1,100 clones and no singletons; the top ten hold roughly 7.1%. Time point here: mouse skin at time of skin grafting. This material consisted of skin, taken at week 0. The receptors derive from a C3H/HeJ mouse with alopecia areata. The MHC haplotype of the strain is H2-k.

By share of the sample, this clone is medium-sized (0.01 to 0.1%). These gene names are mouse names. The CDR3 end lies 4 residues beyond the end of the read and is filled in from the germline J gene. This rearrangement joins TRBV29 to TRBJ2-4; possibly TRBD1 for D (6 bases). The CDR3 extends over 13 amino acids. The germline gives CDR1 MSHET, CDR2 SYDVDS. V was clipped by 6 bases and J by 3 bases, with 10 bases between them. CDR3 sequence: CASSPGQQNTLYF. The CDR3 bases that were read are TGTGCTAGCAGCCCTGGACAGCAAAAC. Full variable domain (remainder filled in from reference TRBV29 and TRBJ2-4): DMKVTQMPRYLIKRMGENVLLECGQDMSHETMYWYRQDPGLGLQLIYISYDVDSNSEGDIPKGYRVSRKKREHFSLILDSAKTNQTSVYFCASSPGQQNTLYFGAGTRLSVL.

This clone has ten or more counts. Mouse names are used for the genes. The read falls 4 residues short of the CDR3 end, and the missing part is taken from the germline J gene. V is TRBV5 and J is TRBJ2-4; weak D call: TRBD1 (6 bases). The CDR3 has 13 amino acids. Germline assignment: CDR1 LGHNA and CDR2 YNLKQL (reference sequence). The sequenced CDR3 bases are TGTGCCAGCAGCCACGGGACAAAAAAC. Its translation: CASSHGTKN. The whole CDR3 region reads CASSHGTKNTLYF.

Note on this clone: Mouse gene names apply. The sequenced part of the CDR3 DNA is TGTGCCAGCAGCGGGACTGGGGCAAACACCGGG. This gives the protein CASSGTGANTG. The CDR3, in full, reads CASSGTGANTGQLYF. The chain combines TRBV2 with TRBJ2-2; the match to TRBD2 covers 10 bases. The sequence runs out 4 residues before the end of the CDR3; the remainder is reconstructed from the germline J gene. Germline CDR1 is LGHNA and CDR2 is YSYQKL. Unmatched junction bases numbered 0, after V lost 5 bases and J lost 0 bases. This CDR3 is built from 15 residues.

On this clone: Gene labels here are mouse ones. The read falls 4 residues short of the CDR3 end, and the missing part is taken from the germline J gene. The J gene is TRBJ2-5, the V gene TRBV2; D uncertain. CDR1 is LGHNA, CDR2 YSYQKL, per germline. The ends were cut back, 0 bases at V and 1 base at J, with 2 bases in the middle. This CDR3 has 13 amino acids. CDR3: CASSQDDQDTQYF. The covered CDR3 bases are TGTGCCAGCAGCCAAGATGACCAAGAC. The full variable domain, in which reference TRBV2 and TRBJ2-5 provide the parts outside the CDR3, is DPKIIQKPKYLVAVTGSEKILICEQYLGHNAMYWYRQSAKKPLEFMFSYSYQKLMDNQTASSRFQPQSSKKNHLDLQITALKPDDSATYFCASSQDDQDTQYFGPGTRLLVL.

By sample fraction, this clone is large. Genes and germline are mouse. The CDR3 end is not reached by the read, which stops 4 residues before it; the germline J gene fills it in. The gene calls are TRBV1 and TRBJ2-5; tentatively, D is TRBD2 (6 bases). Trimming pared 3 bases from V and 2 bases from J, leaving 9 bases between. Germline CDR1 reads NSQYPW; CDR2 reads LRSPGD (reference sequence). This CDR3 comprises 14 residues. The DNA read from the CDR3 is TGCACCTGCAGTGCCTCTGGGGCCCAAGAC. This sequence encodes CTCSASGAQD. The complete CDR3 sequence is CTCSASGAQDTQYF.

This clone is medium-sized (0.01 to 0.1%) by share. Mouse gene names apply. The read falls 4 residues short of the CDR3 end, and the missing part is taken from the germline J gene. The chain links TRBV5 to TRBJ2-7; TRBD1 agrees at 10 bases. The CDR3 runs to 14 residues. Germline CDR1 LGHNA, CDR2 YNLKQL (reference sequence). The covered CDR3 bases are TGTGCCAGCAGCCAAGGACAGGGGGCGTAT. Translation gives CASSQGQGAY. The whole CDR3 protein reads CASSQGQGAYEQYF.

In its sample, this clone was seen many times. Mouse gene names apply. The read terminates 4 residues ahead of where the CDR3 ends, so the germline J gene completes it. Distinct nucleotide sequences in the sample also encode this CDR3. The chain couples TRBV13-2 to TRBJ2-4; no definite D call. The CDR3 extends over 14 amino acids. V was clipped by 3 bases and J by 0 bases, with 8 bases between them. CDR1 and CDR2 (germline): NNHNN, SYGAGS (reference sequence). CDR3 bases read: TGTGCCAGCGGTGGCACAGCTAGTCAAAAC. This translates into CASGGTASQN. The complete CDR3 reads CASGGTASQNTLYF.

By share, this clone counts as medium-sized. Germline and genes: mouse. The sequenced fragment ends 4 residues before the CDR3 boundary, so the rest is inferred from the germline J gene. This chain links TRBV19 with TRBJ2-1; the match to TRBD2 covers 9 bases. CDR3 length equals 14 residues. Germline values: CDR1 FNHDT, CDR2 SITEND (reference sequence). Trimming at V came to 2 bases and at J to 5 bases, leaving 2 bases not matched to a gene. The part of the CDR3 DNA that was read is TGTGCCAGCAGTATCCTGGGGGGGAATGCT. Amino acids: CASSILGGNA. The CDR3 reads in full as CASSILGGNAEQFF.

This clone counts as medium-sized. Gene names and germline refer to mouse. The read stops 4 residues short of the end of the CDR3; the missing end is completed from the germline J gene. The genes are TRBV13-1 and TRBJ2-1, with TRBD2 identical over 11 bases. Germline V CDR1 and CDR2: NSHNY, SYGAGN. CDR3 length: 16 amino acids. V gave up 3 bases and J gave up 0 bases; unmatched junction bases: 2. CDR3 amino acids: CASSGGLGDNYAEQFF. The sequenced part of the CDR3 DNA is TGTGCCAGCAGTGGGGGACTGGGGGATAACTATGCT.

This clone was detected many times. Here the gene names and germline are mouse. The read halts 4 residues ahead of the CDR3 end, with the missing end drawn from the germline J gene. The chain links TRBV13-2 to TRBJ2-1; 8 bases align to TRBD2. Per germline, CDR1 NNHNN and CDR2 SYGAGS (reference sequence). The CDR3 spans 14 residues. V dropped 1 base and J dropped 5; count of bases not matched to a gene: 2. The sequenced part of the CDR3 DNA is TGTGCCAGCGGTGATTGGGGGGGTGATGCT. This encodes CASGDWGGDA. The entire CDR3 protein is CASGDWGGDAEQFF.

This clone is medium-sized. Gene names are mouse gene names. The DNA ends 4 residues before the CDR3 does, and the rest of the CDR3 is filled in from the germline J gene. The chain links TRBV13-3 to TRBJ2-3; 7 bases fit TRBD1. Germline V gives CDR1 NNHDY, CDR2 SYVADS. J lost 0 bases, V lost 4 bases, and 14 bases had no gene match. The CDR3 has 18 residues. The CDR3 sequence: CASSHPRDRKNSAETLYF. CDR3 DNA, as far as it was read: TGTGCCAGCAGTCACCCTAGGGACAGAAAAAATAGTGCAGAA.